The present entry profiles one T cell receptor (beta chain) with its context. Its target is not known. These data come from a study of cytomegalovirus exposure and HLA in healthy donors. PCR involved 60 Vbeta and 13 Jbeta primers. Sequenced by immunoSEQ multiplex PCR; TCRdb stores in-frame clones only, minus some. There are about 70,000 clones in the sample; around 91% occur only once, and around an eighth lies in the top ten. The study, taken as a whole, reports: Reportedly, HLA-A and HLA-B alleles of most subjects were accurately predicted from TCR beta.

CDR1 is SGHRS and CDR2 is YFSETQ in the germline V gene. CDR3 length: 15 residues. V was pared by 4 bases and J by 1 base, with 4 bases of the junction left unmatched. Sequencing input: PBMCs. The V call is TRBV5-1, the J call TRBJ2-4; 8 bases match TRBD1. The receptor comes from a woman aged 25 to 39 in good health and CMV-seropositive. CDR3: CASSPDRVAKNIQYF. Written as DNA, the CDR3 is TGCGCCAGCAGCCCGGACAGGGTGGCCAAAAACATTCAGTACTTC.